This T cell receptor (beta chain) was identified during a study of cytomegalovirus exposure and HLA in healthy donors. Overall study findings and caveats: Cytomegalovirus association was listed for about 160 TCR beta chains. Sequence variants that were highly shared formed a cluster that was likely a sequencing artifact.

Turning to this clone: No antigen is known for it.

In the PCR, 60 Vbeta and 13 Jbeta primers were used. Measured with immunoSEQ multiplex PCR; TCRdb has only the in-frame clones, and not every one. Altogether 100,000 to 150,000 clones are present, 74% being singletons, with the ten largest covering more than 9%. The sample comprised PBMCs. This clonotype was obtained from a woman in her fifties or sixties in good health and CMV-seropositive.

The CDR3 loop is CASSIAGIQETQYF. The DNA for the CDR3 is TGTGCCAGTAGTATAGCGGGGATCCAAGAGACCCAGTACTTC. V is TRBV19 and J is TRBJ2-5, with TRBD2 as a possible D gene (5 bases). Germline V gives CDR1 LNHDA, CDR2 SQIVND (reference sequence). V was clipped by 1 base and J by 1 base, with 7 bases between them. This CDR3 is built from 14 residues.